This T cell receptor beta chain derives from a study of early T cells in non-severe SARS-CoV-2 infection. General study findings and limits: Anti-spike CD8 responses were favored by VDJdb matching, which missed private and CD4 specificities.

Looked up from germline, CDR1 is MNHNS and CDR2 is SASEGT. The CDR3 length is 18 residues. V lost 2 bases and J 2 bases, leaving 16 bases between the germline ends. Using its own MiXCR run on the 5' RACE reads, TCRdb lists one record per CDR3 protein. The sample includes around 67,000 distinct CDR3 sequences, 12% of them seen just once. This clonotype was detected many times. Its antigen is undetermined. This clonotype was obtained from an adult who was a healthcare worker with PCR-confirmed SARS-CoV-2 infection or an uninfected control (not recorded which). Sequenced material: whole blood. This rearrangement joins TRBV6-1 to TRBJ2-6, with D hard to call. The CDR3 loop reads CASSEYSPTATGANVLTF. The CDR3 DNA sequence: TGTGCCAGCAGTGAATATAGCCCAACGGCGACTGGGGCCAACGTCCTGACTTTC.